This T cell receptor beta chain is drawn from a study of blood T cell repertoires in COVID-19. Study-level information: Samples taken during acute and convalescent COVID-19 were collected in the United States, Italy and Spain. The analysed material was cDNA or gDNA that came from T cells, B-cell-depleted T cells, or PBMCs.

Trimming removed 1 base at V and 3 bases at J, with 6 bases between. Germline CDR1 and CDR2: MDHEN and SYDVKM. This CDR3 region has 14 residues. Under the authors' procedure: Estimation of nucleated cell counts relied on the amplification of reference gene primers. Generated by immunoSEQ multiplex PCR, the TCRdb table keeps only in-frame clones and is missing some. From that table come the V and J calls and clone size; the DNA was used to work out D and trimming. This sample carries roughly 100,000 clones, roughly 76% of them seen once, and the ten largest clones take 8% to 9.5%. The TCR originated in a woman between 70 and 85 years old with acute or convalescent COVID-19. This sequence joins TRBV28 and TRBJ2-2; no reliable D call. The sequenced sample consisted of peripheral blood. CDR3 loop: CASSLFQYTGELFF. The CDR3, as DNA: TGTGCCAGCAGTTTATTCCAGTACACCGGGGAGCTGTTTTTT.